This T cell receptor beta chain appears in the sequencing data of a study of CD8+ T cells in alopecia areata. General study results and limits: The study found tofacitinib significantly decreased scalp clonality and expanded CD8+ clones among the top 100. Tofacitinib did not eliminate many expanded lesional clones from scalp or blood.

RNA was isolated and reverse transcribed to cDNA, the sequencing template. The data were produced by immunoSEQ multiplex PCR, yet TCRdb's version contains in-frame clones alone and is incomplete. The sample holds 150,000 to 200,000 clones, roughly 60% seen once. The CDR3 consists of 16 residues. Germline V lookup: CDR1 LGHNA, CDR2 YSLEER. Trimming cost V 0 bases and J 2 bases; bases outside gene matches: 3. The treatment here: oral pan-JAK inhibitor, 5-10 mg twice daily. As concerns this clone: Its antigen is undetermined.

The sample here was CD4+ T cells sorted from blood, taken at week 24, from a patient treated with tofacitinib. The chain combines TRBV4-3 with TRBJ2-7, with 11 bases identical to TRBD1. The sequence was obtained from a human donor with alopecia areata. The CDR3 is CASSQDRGQGAYEQYF. In nucleotides, the CDR3 is TGCGCCAGCAGCCAAGATCGGGGACAGGGGGCCTACGAGCAGTACTTC.